These 32 T cell receptor beta chains share one sample of origin, sequenced in a study of patients and donors after allogeneic stem cell transplantation. TCRdb reprocessed the RT-PCR reads via MiXCR and lists one record per CDR3 protein. This sample yields some 960,000 distinct CDR3 sequences, of which under 20% are seen a single time; 6% belongs to the top ten. The sequenced sample consisted of blood, either unsorted or a sorted T cell fraction (not recorded which). These receptors all stem from a human donor who was either an allogeneic HSCT recipient or a stem cell or donor lymphocyte infusion donor (not recorded which). It is not recorded whose cells these are; they may come from a transplant donor.

The rearrangement links TRBV7-2 to TRBJ1-2, with a tentative D call TRBD1 (6 bases). V lost 11 bases, J lost 8 bases, and 24 bases lay in between. The CDR3 contains 14 residues. Germline CDR1 SGHTA, CDR2 FQGNSA. The CDR3 sequence is CAVQQEGVWGGYTF. As DNA, the CDR3 is TGTGCCGTACAACAAGAGGGGGTTTGGGGAGGCTACACCTTC. Combining the CDR3 with reference TRBV7-2 and TRBJ1-2 gives the whole variable domain GAGVSQSPSNKVTEKGKDVELRCDPISGHTALYWYRQSLGQGLEFLIYFQGNSAPDKSGLPSDRFSAERTGGSVSTLTIQRTQQEDSAVYLCAVQQEGVWGGYTFGSGTRLTVV.

This chain uses TRBV15 with TRBJ2-4, with 8 bases lining up with TRBD1. V lost 6 bases, J lost 6 bases, and 4 bases stayed unmatched. The CDR3 extends over 13 amino acids. CDR1 LNHNV and CDR2 YYDKDF come from the germline V gene (reference sequence). Here the CDR3 reads CATSTTGGNIQYF. Written as DNA, the CDR3 is TGTGCCACCAGTACTACAGGGGGAAACATTCAGTACTTC.

The rearrangement uses TRBV6-2 or TRBV6-3 and TRBJ2-5; D tentatively fits TRBD1 or TRBD2 (6 bases each). The germline gives CDR1 MNHEY, CDR2 SVGEGT. The V end lost 7 bases, the J end lost 5 bases, and 14 bases lay between the germline ends. The CDR3 sequence is 13 residues long. This chain's CDR3 is CASTPGGAETQYF. The CDR3 DNA reads as TGTGCCAGCACCCCCGGGGGCGCGGAGACCCAGTACTTC.

A few counts support this clonotype. The rearrangement links TRBV25-1 to TRBJ2-3, with D possibly matching TRBD2 (5 bases). Germline V CDR1 and CDR2: MGHDK, SYGVNS. The CDR3 totals 13 residues. The germline V and J ends were trimmed by 3 bases and 2 bases, with 6 bases remaining between them. CDR3 in amino acids: CASSDGNTDTQYF. CDR3 nucleotide sequence: TGTGCCAGCAGTGACGGGAACACAGATACGCAGTATTTT.

The chain recombines TRBV20-1 with TRBJ2-5; 9 nucleotides line up with TRBD2. The length of the CDR3 is 17 residues. V lost 5 bases and J lost 1; bases outside the gene matches: 14. Germline-derived CDR1 and CDR2 are DFQATT and SNEGSKA (reference sequence). CDR3 in amino acids: CSAGSGGGGALQETQYF. In DNA, the CDR3 is TGCAGTGCTGGGTCCGGGGGCGGGGGGGCCCTCCAAGAGACCCAGTACTTC.

This chain uses TRBV3-1 with TRBJ2-1; TRBD1 matches at 8 bases. Trimming took 1 base from V and 6 from J; bases not matched to a gene: 5. In germline, CDR1 is LGHDT, CDR2 YNNKEL (reference sequence). The CDR3 spans 15 residues. In DNA form, the CDR3 reads TGTGCCAGCAGCCAAGGTACAGGGGGTTTCAATGAGCAGTTCTTC. It translates to CASSQGTGGFNEQFF.

This clonotype appeared a few times. J is TRBJ2-7 and V is TRBV2; D uncertain. Trimming stripped 1 base from V and 0 bases from J, with 10 bases between. This CDR3 comprises 15 residues. CDR1 is SNHLY and CDR2 is FYNNEI in the germline V gene. The CDR3 here is CASSEEQPLSYEQYF. CDR3 nucleotides: TGTGCCAGCAGTGAAGAACAGCCCCTCTCCTACGAGCAGTACTTC.

This clonotype was picked up a small number of times. The chain employs TRBV6-2 or TRBV6-3 and TRBJ2-1, with unresolved D. The CDR3 is made up of 12 amino acids. The germline V gene has CDR1 MNHEY and CDR2 SVGEGT. The germline V and J ends were trimmed by 5 bases and 10 bases, with 12 bases remaining between them. The CDR3 nucleotides read TGTGCCAGCAGTGACCCCCTCAAGGAGCAGTTCTTC. It specifies CASSDPLKEQFF.

In this sample, this clonotype turned up a few times. The chain uses TRBV6-5 and TRBJ1-5; D unclear. Trimming shortened V by 0 bases and J by 1 base, and 10 bases separated the two germline ends. This CDR3 has 16 residues. The germline gives CDR1 MNHEY, CDR2 SVGAGI. The CDR3 protein is CASSYSSAGSNQPQHF. As DNA, the CDR3 is TGTGCCAGCAGTTACTCGAGTGCCGGGAGCAATCAGCCCCAGCATTTT.

In the case of this clonotype: At one boundary the junction diverges from the germline segment, which might be a read error. J is TRBJ2-7 and V is TRBV27; D gene uncertain. Germline CDR1 reads MNHEY; CDR2 reads SMNVEV (reference sequence). The CDR3 length is 15 residues. CDR3 in DNA: TGTGCCAGCAATTTAGGACGGCCCAGCTCCTACGAGCAGTACTTC. Amino acid sequence: CASNLGRPSSYEQYF.

Ten or more counts support this clonotype. This chain connects TRBV12-3 or TRBV12-4 to TRBJ2-1, with 8 bases aligning to TRBD1. V lost 1 base, J lost 7 bases, and 3 bases stayed unmatched. This CDR3 is 14 amino acids long. CDR3 nucleotides: TGTGCCAGCAGTTTAGGGACAGGGAGGAATGAGCAGTTCTTC. Translating gives CASSLGTGRNEQFF.

This clonotype appeared a few times. The chain couples TRBV5-1 to TRBJ2-2, with 7 bases fitting TRBD1. Germline CDR1 and CDR2: SGHRS and YFSETQ. This CDR3 region has 15 residues. V lost 3 bases and J lost 6; bases outside the gene matches: 8. CDR3 nucleotide sequence: TGCGCCAGCAGCTCGACAGGGTCGGGCGCCGGGGAGCTGTTTTTT. This codes for CASSSTGSGAGELFF. Full variable domain (outside the CDR3, taken from reference TRBV5-1 and TRBJ2-2): KAGVTQTPRYLIKTRGQQVTLSCSPISGHRSVSWYQQTPGQGLQFLFEYFSETQRNKGNFPGRFSGRQFSNSRSEMNVSTLELGDSALYLCASSSTGSGAGELFFGEGSRLTVL.

This chain uses TRBV6-5 with TRBJ1-2; the D is unclear. Trimming shortened V by 8 bases and J by 6 bases, and 10 bases separated the two germline ends. The CDR3 totals 11 residues. The germline gives CDR1 MNHEY, CDR2 SVGAGI. As DNA, the CDR3 is TGTGCCAGCCATGACCTCAATGGCTACACCTTC. This encodes CASHDLNGYTF.

The chain has TRBV12-3 or TRBV12-4 and TRBJ2-3; TRBD2 aligns across 10 bases. V was clipped by 8 bases and J by 6 bases; unmatched bases: 8. The CDR3 length is 14 residues. The CDR3 spells CASSPAGGRDTQYF. CDR3 DNA: TGTGCCAGCTCCCCAGCGGGGGGGAGGGATACGCAGTATTTT.

There are a few counts of this clonotype. The chain uses TRBV30 and TRBJ1-5; 8 bases fit TRBD1. The CDR3 runs to 14 residues. Trimming removed 2 bases from V and 6 bases from J; junction bases left unmatched: 6. The germline V gene has CDR1 GTSNPN and CDR2 SVGIG (reference sequence). In nucleotides, the CDR3 is TGTGCCTGGAGTATTACAGGGGGTACTCAGCCCCAGCATTTT. Translating it yields CAWSITGGTQPQHF.

This clonotype turned up a few times. This rearrangement joins TRBV6-5 to TRBJ2-7, with 9 bases identical to TRBD1. V shed 0 bases, J shed 3 bases, and the junction held 3 bases outside the gene matches. The CDR3 contains 15 residues. Per germline, CDR1 MNHEY and CDR2 SVGAGI. The chain's CDR3 is CASSYSKDRGYEQYF. The CDR3 DNA reads TGTGCCAGCAGTTACTCGAAGGACAGGGGCTACGAGCAGTACTTC.

The table lists this clonotype with a few counts. The rearrangement joins TRBV5-1 to TRBJ1-4; D might be TRBD1 (6 bases). The CDR3 is 14 residues long. Trimming stripped 4 bases from V and 8 bases from J, with 15 bases between. Looked up from germline, CDR1 is SGHRS and CDR2 is YFSETQ. The CDR3 bases are TGCGCCAGCAGCCAGGGGCCGAGGAAGGAAAAACTGTTTTTT. This encodes CASSQGPRKEKLFF.

This rearrangement joins TRBV20-1 to TRBJ2-3; weak D call: TRBD2 (5 bases). This CDR3 contains 13 residues. The V gene lost 5 bases and the J gene lost 2 bases, with 11 bases spanning the gap. Germline CDR1 and CDR2: DFQATT and SNEGSKA (reference sequence). DNA for the CDR3: TGCAGTGCTCTTAGCGATTACACAGATACGCAGTATTTT. It yields the protein CSALSDYTDTQYF.

This clonotype has ten or more counts. The chain has TRBV12-3 or TRBV12-4 and TRBJ2-7; unclear D gene. The CDR3 has 15 amino acids. The V and J ends lost 5 bases and 7 bases respectively, with 21 bases between them. The CDR3 is CASSPTAQAKVEQYF. CDR3 DNA sequence: TGTGCCAGCAGTCCAACTGCCCAAGCTAAGGTTGAGCAGTACTTC.

In its sample, this clonotype was seen a few times. This chain uses TRBV6-1 with TRBJ2-1; the match to TRBD1 covers 11 bases. CDR1 and CDR2 from the germline V gene are MNHNS and SASEGT. CDR3 length: 14 residues. Unmatched junction bases numbered 14, after V lost 7 bases and J lost 15 bases. The chain's CDR3 is CASIGGQGALRAFF. The CDR3 DNA follows: TGTGCCAGCATAGGTGGACAGGGGGCCCTAAGAGCGTTCTTC.

This clonotype showed up just a few times. V is TRBV5-1 and J is TRBJ2-1; TRBD1 aligns across 10 bases. The germline V gene encodes CDR1 SGHRS and CDR2 YFSETQ. V was clipped by 6 bases and J by 9 bases; unmatched bases: 9. The length of the CDR3 is 14 residues. CDR3 DNA: TGCGCCAGCACTCTTTGGGGGACAGGGGTTGAGCAGTTCTTC. Amino acid sequence: CASTLWGTGVEQFF.

V and J are TRBV12-3 or TRBV12-4 and TRBJ1-2, with a possible D match to TRBD1 (6 bases). V lost 5 bases and J lost 7, with 11 bases in between. The CDR3 runs to 12 residues. The CDR3 sequence: CASSDTGSGYTF. Here the CDR3 DNA reads TGTGCCAGCAGTGATACAGGGTCTGGCTACACCTTC.

This clonotype was detected only a few times. This rearrangement joins TRBV6-1 to TRBJ1-2; D unclear. V was clipped by 6 bases and J by 4 bases, with 15 bases between them. The CDR3 runs 14 residues. Germline V gives CDR1 MNHNS, CDR2 SASEGT. The CDR3 region is CASSRTEGSYGYTF. The CDR3 DNA follows: TGTGCCAGCAGCCGGACCGAAGGGAGCTATGGCTACACCTTC.

This clonotype turned up a few times. The J gene is TRBJ2-5, the V gene TRBV9; 11 nucleotides align to TRBD2. CDR1 and CDR2 from the germline V gene are SGDLS and YYNGEE. After removal of 0 bases from V and 3 bases from J, the junction contained 1 base not matched to a gene. The CDR3 extends over 15 amino acids. The CDR3 spells CASSVAGLAEETQYF. Here the CDR3 DNA reads TGTGCCAGCAGCGTAGCGGGACTAGCGGAAGAGACCCAGTACTTC.

The chain couples TRBV15 to TRBJ2-3, with 8 bases aligning to TRBD2. Germline CDR1 and CDR2: LNHNV and YYDKDF (reference sequence). Trimming at V came to 5 bases and at J to 1 base, leaving 2 bases not matched to a gene. The CDR3 runs to 14 residues. The CDR3 reads CATSRAGGTDTQYF. The CDR3, as DNA: TGTGCCACCAGCCGAGCGGGGGGCACAGATACGCAGTATTTT.

The genes are TRBV11-3 and TRBJ2-7, with 7 bases that match TRBD2. Trimming removed 1 base from V and 3 bases from J; junction bases left unmatched: 9. The germline V gene encodes CDR1 SGHNT and CDR2 YENEEA. This CDR3 comprises 16 residues. CDR3 bases: TGTGCCAGCAGCTTAGGAAGTGGGGACTACCTCTACGAGCAGTACTTC. It specifies CASSLGSGDYLYEQYF. Complete variable domain (other parts from reference TRBV11-3 and TRBJ2-7): EAGVVQSPRYKIIEKKQPVAFWCNPISGHNTLYWYLQNLGQGPELLIRYENEEAVDDSQLPKDRFSAERLKGVDSTLKIQPAELGDSAVYLCASSLGSGDYLYEQYFGPGTRLTVT.

CDR3 DNA sequence: TGTGCCAGCAGCGACGGGGGAGAAAACACCATATATTTT. Translating gives CASSDGGENTIYF. The V gene is TRBV9, the J gene TRBJ1-3; TRBD1 is a possible D gene (5 bases). Germline loops: CDR1 SGDLS, CDR2 YYNGEE. V dropped 3 bases and J dropped 6 bases, with 10 bases sitting between them. The CDR3 covers 13 residues.

The rearrangement joins TRBV5-1 to TRBJ1-2, with D possibly TRBD1 on 5 matching bases. Germline V gene data show CDR1 as SGHRS and CDR2 as YFSETQ. Trimming took off 3 bases at V and 0 bases at J, with 9 bases between the two ends. The CDR3 is made up of 14 amino acids. The CDR3 loop reads CASSSEGPNYGYTF. The CDR3 DNA is TGCGCCAGCAGCTCCGAGGGACCTAACTATGGCTACACCTTC.

This clonotype was counted a few times. The chain uses TRBV7-9 and TRBJ1-1; 11 bases are a match to TRBD1. The CDR3 is made up of 15 amino acids. The V gene end was trimmed by 4 bases and the J gene end by 5 bases; junction bases not matched to a gene: 6. CDR1 and CDR2 from the germline V gene are SEHNR and FQNEAQ (reference sequence). The DNA for the CDR3 is TGTGCCAGCAGCTCCCGGGGACAGGGGGGGACTGAAGCTTTCTTT. Residues: CASSSRGQGGTEAFF.

This chain joins TRBV7-2 and TRBJ2-7, with TRBD1 matching 11 bases. CDR1 and CDR2 (germline): SGHTA, FQGNSA. Trimming removed 5 bases from V and 6 bases from J; junction bases left unmatched: 6. The CDR3 is 14 residues long. In DNA form, the CDR3 reads TGTGCCAGCAGCGGACAGGGGGCGTTGGTCGAGCAGTACTTC. Translated: CASSGQGALVEQYF.

V is TRBV2 and J is TRBJ2-3; D not resolved. Looked up from germline, CDR1 is SNHLY and CDR2 is FYNNEI. This CDR3 is 12 amino acids long. The germline V and J ends were trimmed by 6 bases and 4 bases, with 8 bases remaining between them. The DNA of the CDR3 is TGTGCCAGCAGGGGTTCGTCAGATACGCAGTATTTT. Encoded protein: CASRGSSDTQYF.

The CDR3 nucleotides are TGCAGTGCTGAAGTACAGGAAGGATACAATGAGCAGTTCTTC. Translating gives CSAEVQEGYNEQFF. The J gene is TRBJ2-1, the V gene TRBV20-1; weak D call: TRBD1 (5 bases). CDR1 and CDR2 from the germline V gene are DFQATT and SNEGSKA (reference sequence). V was pared by 5 bases and J by 4 bases, with 15 bases between. CDR3 size: 14 residues.